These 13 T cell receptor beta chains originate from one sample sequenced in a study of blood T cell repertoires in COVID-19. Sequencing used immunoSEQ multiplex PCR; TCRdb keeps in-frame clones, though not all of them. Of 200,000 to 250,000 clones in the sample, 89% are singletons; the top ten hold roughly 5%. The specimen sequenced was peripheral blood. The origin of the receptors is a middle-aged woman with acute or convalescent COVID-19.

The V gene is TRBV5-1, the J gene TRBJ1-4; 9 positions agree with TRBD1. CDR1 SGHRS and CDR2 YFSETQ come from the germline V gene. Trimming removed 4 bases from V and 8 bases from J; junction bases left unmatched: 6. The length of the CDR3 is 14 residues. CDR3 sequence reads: CASSADRGDEKLFF. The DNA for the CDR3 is TGCGCCAGCAGCGCGGACAGGGGCGACGAAAAACTGTTTTTT.

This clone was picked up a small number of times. The CDR3 sequence: CASKIGTEAFF. Written as DNA, the CDR3 is TGTGCCAGCAAGATCGGCACTGAAGCTTTCTTT. The chain combines TRBV27 with TRBJ1-1, with D unresolved. Between the trimmed V and J ends, which lost 7 bases and 4 bases, there was a span of 7 bases. This CDR3 is 11 amino acids long. CDR1 and CDR2 from the germline V gene are MNHEY and SMNVEV (reference sequence).

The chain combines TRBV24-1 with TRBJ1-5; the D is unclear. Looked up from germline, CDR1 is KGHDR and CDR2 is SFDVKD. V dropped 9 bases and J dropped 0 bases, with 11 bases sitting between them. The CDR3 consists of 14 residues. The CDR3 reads CATADDTSNQPQHF. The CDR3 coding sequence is TGTGCCACCGCGGATGATACTAGCAATCAGCCCCAGCATTTT.

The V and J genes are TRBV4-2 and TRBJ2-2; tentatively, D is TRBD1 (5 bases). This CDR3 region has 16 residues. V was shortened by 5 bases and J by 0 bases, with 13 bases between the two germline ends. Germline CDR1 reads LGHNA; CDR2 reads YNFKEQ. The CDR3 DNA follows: TGTGCCAGCAGCGAAAGACAGTCCGCGAACACCGGGGAGCTGTTTTTT. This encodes CASSERQSANTGELFF.

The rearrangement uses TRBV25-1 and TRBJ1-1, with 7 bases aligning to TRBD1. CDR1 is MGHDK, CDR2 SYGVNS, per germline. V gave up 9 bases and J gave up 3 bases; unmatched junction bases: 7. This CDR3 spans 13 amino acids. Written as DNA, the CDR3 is TGTGCCAGTATCCGGGACAGTCACACTGAAGCTTTCTTT. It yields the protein CASIRDSHTEAFF. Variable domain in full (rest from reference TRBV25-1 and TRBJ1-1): EADIYQTPRYLVIGTGKKITLECSQTMGHDKMYWYQQDPGMELHLIHYSYGVNSTEKGDLSSESTVSRIRTEHFPLTLESARPSHTSQYLCASIRDSHTEAFFGQGTRLTVV.

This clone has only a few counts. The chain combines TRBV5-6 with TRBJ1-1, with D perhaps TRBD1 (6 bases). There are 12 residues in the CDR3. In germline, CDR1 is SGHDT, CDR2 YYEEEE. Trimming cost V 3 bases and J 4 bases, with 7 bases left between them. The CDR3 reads CASSYRVTEAFF. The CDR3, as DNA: TGTGCCAGCAGCTACAGGGTCACTGAAGCTTTCTTT.

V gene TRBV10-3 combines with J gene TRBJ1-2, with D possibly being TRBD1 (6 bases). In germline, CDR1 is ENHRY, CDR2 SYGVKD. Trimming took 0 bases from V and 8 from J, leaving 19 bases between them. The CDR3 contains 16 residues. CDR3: CAISESKAGESKGYTF. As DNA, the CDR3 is TGTGCCATCAGTGAGTCAAAGGCAGGGGAGTCAAAGGGCTACACCTTC.

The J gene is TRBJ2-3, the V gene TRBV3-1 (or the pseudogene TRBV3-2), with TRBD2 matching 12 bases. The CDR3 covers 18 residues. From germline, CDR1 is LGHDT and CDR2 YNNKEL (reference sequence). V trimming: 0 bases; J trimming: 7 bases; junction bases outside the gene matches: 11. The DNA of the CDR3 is TGTGCCAGCAGCCAAGATATACTAGCGGGGGGCCCCGGGAATACGCAGTATTTT. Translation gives CASSQDILAGGPGNTQYF.

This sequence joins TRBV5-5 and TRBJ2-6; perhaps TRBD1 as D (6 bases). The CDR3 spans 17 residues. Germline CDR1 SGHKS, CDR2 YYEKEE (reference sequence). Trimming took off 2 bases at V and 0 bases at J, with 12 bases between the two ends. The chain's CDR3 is CASSFGQPGSGANVLTF. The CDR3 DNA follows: TGTGCCAGCAGCTTCGGACAGCCTGGCTCTGGGGCCAACGTCCTGACTTTC.

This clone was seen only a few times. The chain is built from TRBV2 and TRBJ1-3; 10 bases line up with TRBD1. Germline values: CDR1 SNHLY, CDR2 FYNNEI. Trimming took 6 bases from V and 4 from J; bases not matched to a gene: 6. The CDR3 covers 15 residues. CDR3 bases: TGTGCCAGCAGGAGGGACAGGGGACCCGGAAACACCATATATTTT. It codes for CASRRDRGPGNTIYF.

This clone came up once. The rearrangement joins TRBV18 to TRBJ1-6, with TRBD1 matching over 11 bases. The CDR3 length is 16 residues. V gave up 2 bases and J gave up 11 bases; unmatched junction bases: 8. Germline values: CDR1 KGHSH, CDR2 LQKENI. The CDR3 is CASSPYEDRGRPPLHF. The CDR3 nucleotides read TGTGCCAGCTCACCATACGAGGACAGGGGGCGCCCACCCCTCCACTTT.

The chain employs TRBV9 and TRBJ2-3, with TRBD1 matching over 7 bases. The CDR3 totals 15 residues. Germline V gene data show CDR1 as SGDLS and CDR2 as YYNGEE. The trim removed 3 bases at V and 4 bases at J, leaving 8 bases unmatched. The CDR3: CASSASTGLPDTQYF. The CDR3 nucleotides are TGTGCCAGCAGCGCCTCGACAGGGTTGCCAGATACGCAGTATTTT.

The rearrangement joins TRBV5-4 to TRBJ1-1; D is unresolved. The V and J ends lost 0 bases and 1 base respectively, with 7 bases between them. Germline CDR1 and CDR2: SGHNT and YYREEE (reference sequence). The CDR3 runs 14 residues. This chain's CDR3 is CASSLGAGNTEAFF. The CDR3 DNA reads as TGTGCCAGCAGCTTGGGGGCCGGGAACACTGAAGCTTTCTTT.